This T cell receptor beta chain was observed in a study of T-cell reconstitution after alpha-beta-depleted transplantation in children. TCRbeta library construction was performed incorporating unique molecular identifiers. TCRdb re-derived calls from the PCR reads in MiXCR, one entry per CDR3 protein. The sample has roughly 500,000 distinct CDR3 sequences; 32% are singletons. Germline V CDR1 and CDR2: GTSNPN, SVGIG (reference sequence). CDR3 length: 15 residues. J was trimmed by 0 bases and V by 5 bases; bases with no gene match: 7. The J gene is TRBJ1-5, the V gene TRBV30; 7 bases fit TRBD1. The source is a human donor who donated a stem cell graft to a child with aplastic anemia. The sequencing used PBMCs from the stem cell graft donor, collected from the stem cell graft. CDR3 in amino acids: CAWGLDRISNQPQHF. CDR3 nucleotide sequence: TGTGCCTGGGGGCTGGACAGGATTAGCAATCAGCCCCAGCATTTT.